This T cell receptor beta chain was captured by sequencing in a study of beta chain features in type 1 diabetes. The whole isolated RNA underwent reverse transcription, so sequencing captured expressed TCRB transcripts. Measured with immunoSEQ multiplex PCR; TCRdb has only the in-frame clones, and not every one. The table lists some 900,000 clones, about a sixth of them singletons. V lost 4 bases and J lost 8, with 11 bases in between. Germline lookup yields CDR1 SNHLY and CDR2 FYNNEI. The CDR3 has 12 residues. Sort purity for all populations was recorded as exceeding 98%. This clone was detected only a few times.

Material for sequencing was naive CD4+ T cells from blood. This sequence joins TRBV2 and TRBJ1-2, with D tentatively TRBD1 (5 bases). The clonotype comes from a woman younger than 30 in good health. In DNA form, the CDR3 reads TGTGCCAGCAGTGTGGGGGTCGAGGGCTACACCTTC. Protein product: CASSVGVEGYTF.